This TCR beta chain was obtained from a study of blood T cells in healthy people across ages. V trimming: 3 bases; J trimming: 3 bases; junction bases outside the gene matches: 11. This CDR3 is built from 15 residues. Germline V gene data show CDR1 as DFQATT and CDR2 as SNEGSKA (reference sequence). Combining a sample-barcoded 5' primer with a J-beta primer mix, a second PCR ran for 7 to 11 cycles. Each cDNA molecule was tagged by a template-switch adaptor that had 12 random nucleotides. MiXCR, applied by TCRdb to the 5' RACE reads, yields one record per CDR3 protein. The table shows about 580,000 distinct CDR3 sequences, with 40% to 50% occurring only once. Ten or more counts support this clonotype.

Sequencing was done on a sample of blood. This clonotype was obtained from a man older than 75 in good health. This chain connects TRBV20-1 to TRBJ2-7, with TRBD2 matching 7 bases. In nucleotides, the CDR3 is TGCAGTGCTAGCCCTCCAGGCGGGAGATACTACGAGCAGTACTTC. Translated: CSASPPGGRYYEQYF.